Presented here are 30 T cell receptor beta chains from one specimen sequenced in a study of T cells in Graves' hyperthyroidism and ophthalmopathy. Amplified TCR beta CDR3 regions derived from RNA transcripts. A first-round RT-PCR of the TCR CDR3 used the HTBI primer set. TCRdb redid the calling of the multiplex PCR reads with MiXCR, one entry per CDR3 protein. There are about half a million distinct CDR3 sequences in the sample; roughly a sixth occur only once, and 25% to 30% lies in the top ten. What was sequenced was blood. These receptors all come from a woman between 25 and 40 years old with Graves' ophthalmopathy.

This clonotype has more than one count but fewer than ten. The chain joins TRBV4-3 to TRBJ1-4, with D perhaps matching TRBD1 (6 bases). This CDR3 has 16 amino acids. Germline-derived CDR1 and CDR2 are LGHNA and YSLEER. Trimming shortened V by 0 bases and J by 4 bases, and 12 bases separated the two germline ends. The CDR3 loop reads CASSQEGGHSNEKLFF. In DNA form, the CDR3 reads TGCGCCAGCAGCCAAGAGGGGGGACACAGTAATGAAAAACTGTTTTTT.

In this sample, this clonotype turned up a few times. The genes are TRBV5-1 and TRBJ2-7; TRBD1 agrees at 9 bases. The CDR3 sequence is 16 residues long. V shed 4 bases and J 3 bases; nucleotides not matched to a gene: 11. CDR1 and CDR2 (germline): SGHRS, YFSETQ. For the CDR3, the DNA is TGCGCCAGCAGCAGAACAGGGGGCCCCCCGAGCTACGAGCAGTACTTC. This sequence encodes CASSRTGGPPSYEQYF.

This clonotype was seen repeatedly, ten times or more. This chain links TRBV7-8 with TRBJ1-5; the match to TRBD1 covers 9 bases. V lost 5 bases and J lost 7; bases outside the gene matches: 6. Germline CDR1 reads SGHVS; CDR2 reads FQNEAQ. The CDR3 runs 14 residues. The CDR3 nucleotides read TGTGCCAGCAGCCCCAGGACAGGGGAGCAGCCCCAGCATTTT. Its translation: CASSPRTGEQPQHF.

This clonotype was seen ten or more times. The chain has TRBV5-1 and TRBJ2-7; perhaps TRBD1 as D (6 bases). From germline, CDR1 is SGHRS and CDR2 YFSETQ. The ends were cut back, 4 bases at V and 3 bases at J, with 14 bases in the middle. The CDR3 is 14 residues long. The CDR3 DNA follows: TGCGCCAGCAGCCTTACGGGACATTACTACGAGCAGTACTTC. This gives the protein CASSLTGHYYEQYF.

This clonotype appeared many times. This sequence joins TRBV20-1 and TRBJ2-1; 8 bases are shared with TRBD2. J lost 4 bases, V lost 6 bases, and 8 bases had no gene match. The germline V gene has CDR1 DFQATT and CDR2 SNEGSKA (reference sequence). This CDR3 contains 14 residues. This chain's CDR3 is CSATALAEYNEQFF. The CDR3 nucleotides read TGCAGTGCGACAGCACTAGCGGAGTACAATGAGCAGTTCTTC.

The genes are TRBV29-1 and TRBJ2-7; D is ambiguous. The V end lost 6 bases, the J end lost 2 bases, and 8 bases lay between the germline ends. The CDR3 has 11 amino acids. Per germline, CDR1 SQVTM and CDR2 ANQGSEA. The CDR3 sequence: CSVTEAYEQYF. The CDR3 region has the DNA TGCAGCGTGACGGAAGCCTACGAGCAGTACTTC.

This clonotype was detected only a few times. This chain joins TRBV12-3 or TRBV12-4 and TRBJ2-3, with D hard to call. The CDR3 sequence is 21 residues long. Trimming stripped 2 bases from V and 2 bases from J, with 29 bases between. DNA of the CDR3: TGTGCCAGCAGTTTATTTTTCCGGTCCGGCGGCTACCCCCGTAACACAGATACGCAGTATTTT. It encodes CASSLFFRSGGYPRNTDTQYF.

This clonotype was found a few times. The gene calls are TRBV19 and TRBJ2-7, with a tentative D call TRBD1 (5 bases). Per the germline V gene, CDR1 is LNHDA and CDR2 is SQIVND (reference sequence). The CDR3 contains 12 residues. V was pared by 8 bases and J by 6 bases, with 14 bases between. CDR3 protein: CASEDKLGEQYF. CDR3 coding DNA: TGTGCCAGTGAGGACAAGCTTGGCGAGCAGTACTTC.

The chain links TRBV28 to TRBJ2-7; tentatively, D is TRBD1 or TRBD2 (6 bases each). Germline-derived CDR1 and CDR2 are MDHEN and SYDVKM. V lost 4 bases and J lost 5, with 9 bases in between. The CDR3 loop spans 12 amino acids. The CDR3 coding sequence is TGTGCCAGCAGTTGGGGGGCTGACGAGCAGTACTTC. Encoded protein: CASSWGADEQYF.

This clonotype is a singleton in its sample. The V and J genes are TRBV9 and TRBJ2-2; TRBD2 matches at 9 bases. Germline lookup yields CDR1 SGDLS and CDR2 YYNGEE. The CDR3 is 14 residues long. With V trimmed by 3 bases and J by 6 bases, 3 bases remained unmatched. The DNA for the CDR3 is TGTGCCAGCAGCGCTAGCGGGACGTCCGGGGAGCTGTTTTTT. This encodes CASSASGTSGELFF.

In its sample, this clonotype was seen many times. This chain joins TRBV12-3 or TRBV12-4 and TRBJ2-7, with 7 positions matching TRBD1. Trimming cost V 3 bases and J 6 bases; bases outside gene matches: 5. The CDR3 loop spans 13 amino acids. The CDR3 here is CASSLGTEGEQYF. CDR3 bases: TGTGCCAGCAGTTTGGGGACAGAAGGCGAGCAGTACTTC.

The genes are TRBV24-1 and TRBJ1-2; D gene unclear. The CDR3 covers 14 residues. V was trimmed by 5 bases and J by 0 bases, leaving 9 bases between them. CDR1 KGHDR and CDR2 SFDVKD come from the germline V gene. CDR3 amino acids: CATSGPTANYGYTF. The CDR3 region has the DNA TGTGCCACCAGTGGGCCTACCGCTAACTATGGCTACACCTTC.

The chain is built from TRBV7-9 and TRBJ2-2, with 8 bases lining up with TRBD2. V shed 5 bases, J shed 2 bases, and the junction held 10 bases outside the gene matches. Germline CDR1 reads SEHNR; CDR2 reads FQNEAQ (reference sequence). This CDR3 has 17 amino acids. CDR3: CASSEAGVALNTGELFF. The DNA of the CDR3 is TGTGCCAGCAGCGAAGCGGGGGTAGCCCTAAACACCGGGGAGCTGTTTTTT. The entire variable domain, with the rest obtained from reference TRBV7-9 and TRBJ2-2, is as follows: DTGVSQNPRHKITKRGQNVTFRCDPISEHNRLYWYRQTLGQGPEFLTYFQNEAQLEKSRLLSDRFSAERPKGSFSTLEIQRTEQGDSAMYLCASSEAGVALNTGELFFGEGSRLTVL.

Many counts were recorded for this clonotype. The chain recombines TRBV20-1 with TRBJ1-3; possible D gene TRBD1, 5 bases. V lost 6 bases and J 2 bases, leaving 17 bases between the germline ends. Germline V gene data show CDR1 as DFQATT and CDR2 as SNEGSKA (reference sequence). CDR3 length: 15 residues. CDR3 protein: CSAQSSGRPGNTIYF. The CDR3 DNA sequence: TGCAGTGCCCAATCCTCGGGGCGACCTGGAAACACCATATATTTT.

The chain recombines TRBV29-1 with TRBJ1-2; tentatively, D is TRBD1 (6 bases). CDR3 length: 13 amino acids. Germline V gene data show CDR1 as SQVTM and CDR2 as ANQGSEA. V was pared by 7 bases and J by 2 bases, with 14 bases between. In DNA, the CDR3 is TGCAGCGGGATGGAGGGGGGGAACTATGGCTACACCTTC. Encoded protein: CSGMEGGNYGYTF.

This clonotype was picked up many times. The rearrangement links TRBV6-2 or TRBV6-3 to TRBJ2-3, with D hard to call. This CDR3 has 12 amino acids. The germline V gene has CDR1 MNHEY and CDR2 SVGEGT. The V gene lost 4 bases and the J gene lost 4 bases, with 6 bases spanning the gap. The CDR3 DNA is TGTGCCAGCAGTTCGAACGCAGATACGCAGTATTTT. Amino acids: CASSSNADTQYF.

In its sample, this clonotype was seen many times. The chain couples TRBV15 to TRBJ2-7; 7 bases are a match to TRBD2. The CDR3 has 15 amino acids. Trimming cost V 3 bases and J 0 bases; bases outside gene matches: 5. The germline V gene has CDR1 LNHNV and CDR2 YYDKDF (reference sequence). The CDR3 nucleotides are TGTGCCACCAGCAGGTCTAGCGGATTCTCCTACGAGCAGTACTTC. Translation: CATSRSSGFSYEQYF. The whole variable domain, filled in from reference TRBV15 and TRBJ2-7, reads DAMVIQNPRYQVTQFGKPVTLSCSQTLNHNVMYWYQQKSSQAPKLLFHYYDKDFNNEADTPDNFQSRRPNTSFCFLDIRSPGLGDTAMYLCATSRSSGFSYEQYFGPGTRLTVT.

This clonotype appeared a few times. V and J are TRBV9 and TRBJ2-6; D gene ambiguous. The CDR3 totals 22 residues. V lost 3 bases and J 0 bases, leaving 28 bases between the germline ends. Germline V gene lookup returns CDR1 SGDLS and CDR2 YYNGEE. The CDR3 DNA is TGTGCCAGCAGCGCTAGGAACCAACCTTCAGTGGACGGAAGCTCTGGGGCCAACGTCCTGACTTTC. Amino acids: CASSARNQPSVDGSSGANVLTF.

This clonotype showed up just a few times. The chain uses TRBV27 and TRBJ1-2; 9 bases map to TRBD1. The CDR3 has 15 amino acids. V was pared by 1 base and J by 5 bases, with 5 bases of the junction left unmatched. Germline CDR1 MNHEY, CDR2 SMNVEV (reference sequence). The CDR3 nucleotides are TGTGCCAGCAGTTTATTGGGACAGGGCATGTATGGCTACACCTTC. It codes for CASSLLGQGMYGYTF.

The V call is TRBV4-3, the J call TRBJ2-1, with unresolved D. Germline CDR1 reads LGHNA; CDR2 reads YSLEER. V lost 4 bases and J lost 0, with 13 bases in between. The length of the CDR3 is 16 residues. The CDR3 is CASSPFVGLSYNEQFF. The DNA of the CDR3 is TGCGCCAGCAGCCCTTTTGTCGGCCTCTCCTACAATGAGCAGTTCTTC.

Many counts were recorded for this clonotype. The chain is built from TRBV20-1 and TRBJ2-3, with 7 bases that match TRBD2. V was pared by 6 bases and J by 4 bases, with 16 bases of the junction left unmatched. The CDR3 runs to 16 residues. Per the germline V gene, CDR1 is DFQATT and CDR2 is SNEGSKA (reference sequence). CDR3 DNA sequence: TGCAGTGCCGCACAACGGCGGGAGATGATTTCAGATACGCAGTATTTT. Its translation is CSAAQRREMISDTQYF.

With regard to this clonotype: Possible read error: a much larger clone is one base away. The V gene is TRBV5-5, the J gene TRBJ2-1; D tentatively fits TRBD1 or TRBD2 (6 bases each). Germline-derived CDR1 and CDR2 are SGHKS and YYEKEE (reference sequence). The CDR3 totals 14 residues. V lost 4 bases to trimming and J lost 10 bases, with 18 bases between them. CDR3 DNA sequence: TGTGCCAGCAGCCGTCAGAGAGGGGGAGGCGAGCAGTTCTTC. It encodes CASSRQRGGGEQFF.

Points on this clonotype: The final CDR3 position lacks the conserved phenylalanine or tryptophan, pointing to a likely read error. The chain employs TRBV30 and TRBJ1-5; 10 bases line up with TRBD1. Germline CDR1 reads GTSNPN; CDR2 reads SVGIG (reference sequence). The V gene end was trimmed by 2 bases and the J gene end by 1 base; junction bases not matched to a gene: 8. The CDR3 extends over 17 amino acids. CDR3 amino acids: CAWSLTGGSFSNQPQHL. CDR3 coding DNA: TGTGCCTGGAGTCTGACAGGGGGCTCCTTCAGCAATCAGCCCCAGCATCTT.

The sample holds a few counts of this clonotype. CDR3 in amino acids: CAISSGQGNQPQHF. CDR3 DNA sequence: TGTGCCATCAGCTCTGGACAGGGAAATCAGCCCCAGCATTTT. The genes are TRBV10-3 and TRBJ1-5, with 8 positions matching TRBD1. The CDR3 spans 14 residues. Germline V gene data show CDR1 as ENHRY and CDR2 as SYGVKD. J gave up 4 bases and V 6 bases, and 5 bases lay outside the gene matches.

This clonotype was observed many times. The chain couples TRBV28 to TRBJ1-1; TRBD1 is a possible D gene (6 bases). The germline V gene encodes CDR1 MDHEN and CDR2 SYDVKM. The germline V and J ends were trimmed by 5 bases and 5 bases, with 21 bases remaining between them. The CDR3 extends over 16 amino acids. Written as DNA, the CDR3 is TGTGCCAGCAGTAAAGACCAGACAGGAGTGAGAACTGAAGCTTTCTTT. Amino acids: CASSKDQTGVRTEAFF.

This clonotype was seen repeatedly, ten times or more. DNA of the CDR3: TGTGCCAGCAGGTCATTCGAGCAGTTCTTC. Translation: CASRSFEQFF. This chain uses TRBV28 with TRBJ2-1, with D hard to call. The CDR3 has 10 residues. With 6 bases removed from V and 10 bases from J, the gap between germline ends came to 7 bases. Per germline, CDR1 MDHEN and CDR2 SYDVKM.

The gene calls are TRBV12-3 or TRBV12-4 and TRBJ2-3, with 7 bases matching TRBD2. The CDR3 spans 15 residues. V shed 6 bases and J 0 bases; nucleotides not matched to a gene: 6. The CDR3 region has the DNA TGTGCCAGCAGCCCCGAACTAGCGAGCACAGATACGCAGTATTTT. Protein sequence: CASSPELASTDTQYF.

V usage is TRBV4-3 and J usage is TRBJ1-2, with TRBD1 as a possible D gene (6 bases). The ends were cut back, 3 bases at V and 7 bases at J, with 18 bases in the middle. The CDR3 totals 15 residues. Germline-derived CDR1 and CDR2 are LGHNA and YSLEER. The DNA for the CDR3 is TGCGCCAGCAGCCAGGGCTTTACAGGGTATATTGGCTACACCTTC. This sequence encodes CASSQGFTGYIGYTF.

The sample holds many counts of this clonotype. The CDR3 loop reads CASRQITSGSRRNEQFF. The CDR3 bases are TGTGCCAGCAGGCAGATTACTAGCGGGAGTCGGAGGAATGAGCAGTTCTTC. The V gene is TRBV6-2 or TRBV6-3, the J gene TRBJ2-1, with TRBD2 identical over 11 bases. CDR3 length equals 17 residues. V dropped 6 bases and J dropped 7; count of bases not matched to a gene: 14. The germline CDR1 and CDR2 sequences are MNHEY and SVGEGT.

This clonotype occurred a few times. The chain is built from TRBV6-2 or TRBV6-3 and TRBJ2-2; unclear D gene. The CDR3 has 14 residues. Trimming cost V 3 bases and J 0 bases, with 5 bases left between them. From germline, CDR1 is MNHEY and CDR2 SVGEGT. In DNA form, the CDR3 reads TGTGCCAGCAGTTATCTCTCGAACACCGGGGAGCTGTTTTTT. It yields the protein CASSYLSNTGELFF.